This T cell receptor beta chain came from a study of cytomegalovirus exposure and HLA in healthy donors. The trim removed 6 bases at V and 6 bases at J, leaving 14 bases unmatched. The CDR3 is made up of 17 amino acids. CDR1 is WSHSY, CDR2 SAAADI, per germline. Of note for this clone: What it binds is not known.

Study findings and constraints: Later analysis placed DRB1 highest and HLA-C lowest in TCR association rates, which differed by HLA locus. According to the study, around 150 TCR beta chains were cytomegalovirus-associated. In presence/absence analyses, roughly uniform sequencing depth across donors was assumed. Analysis performed later found 16,951 TCR beta sequences associated with HLA alleles at 0.05 false discovery rate.

PCR amplification relied on 60 Vbeta primers (plus 13 Jbeta primers). Profiling relied on immunoSEQ multiplex PCR, and the TCRdb table lists in-frame clones only, not all of them. This sample has 150,000 to 200,000 clones; roughly nine tenths occur once, and the top ten carry roughly 0.23%. Input material: PBMCs. This rearrangement joins TRBV10-2 to TRBJ2-7; 13 bases are shared with TRBD2. The TCR originated in a girl under three years old in good health and CMV-seronegative. CDR3 bases: TGCGCCAGCAGGGGGAGGGGACTAGCGGGGAGTCGGGTCGAGCAGTACTTC. This sequence encodes CASRGRGLAGSRVEQYF.